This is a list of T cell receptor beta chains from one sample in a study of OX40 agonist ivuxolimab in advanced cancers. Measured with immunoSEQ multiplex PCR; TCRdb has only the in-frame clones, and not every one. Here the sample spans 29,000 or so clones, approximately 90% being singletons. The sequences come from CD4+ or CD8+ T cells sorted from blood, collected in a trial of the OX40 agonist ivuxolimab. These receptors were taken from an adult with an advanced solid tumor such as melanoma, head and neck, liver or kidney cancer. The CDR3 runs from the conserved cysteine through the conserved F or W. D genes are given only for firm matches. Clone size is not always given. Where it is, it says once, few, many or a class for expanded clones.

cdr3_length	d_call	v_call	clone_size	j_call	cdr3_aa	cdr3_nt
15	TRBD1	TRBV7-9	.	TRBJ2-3	CASSPGQSSTDTQYF	TGTGCCAGCAGCCCGGGACAGTCTAGCACAGATACGCAGTATTTT
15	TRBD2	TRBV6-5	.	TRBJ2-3	CASNYLAEGTDTQYF	TGTGCCAGCAATTACCTAGCGGAGGGCACAGATACGCAGTATTTT
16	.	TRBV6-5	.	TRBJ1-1	CASSYSTGEYYTEAFF	TGTGCCAGCAGTTACTCGACGGGGGAGTATTACACTGAAGCTTTCTTT
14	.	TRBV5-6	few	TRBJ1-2	CASSGNMDSFGYTF	TGTGCCAGCAGCGGTAACATGGATTCTTTTGGCTACACCTTC
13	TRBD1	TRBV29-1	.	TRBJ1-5	CSAVTGGNQPQHF	TGCAGCGCTGTGACAGGGGGCAATCAGCCCCAGCATTTT
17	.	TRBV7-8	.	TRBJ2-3	CASSLSVGDSSTDTQYF	TGTGCCAGCAGCTTAAGTGTCGGGGACTCTAGCACAGATACGCAGTATTTT
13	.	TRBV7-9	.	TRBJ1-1	CASSDTRGRIAFF	TGTGCCAGCAGCGACACCAGGGGTAGGATAGCTTTCTTT
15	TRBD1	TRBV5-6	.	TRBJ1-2	CASSPTGARGHGYTF	TGTGCCAGCAGCCCCACCGGGGCCAGGGGGCACGGCTACACCTTC
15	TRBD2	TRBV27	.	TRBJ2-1	CASIQRTSGTGEQFF	TGTGCCAGCATTCAGAGGACTAGCGGGACTGGTGAGCAGTTCTTC
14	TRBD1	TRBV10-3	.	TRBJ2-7	CAIRDRDRGYEQYF	TGTGCCATCAGGGACCGGGACAGGGGTTACGAGCAGTACTTC
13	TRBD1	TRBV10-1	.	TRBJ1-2	CASSEWTGVGYTF	TGCGCCAGCAGTGAGTGGACAGGGGTTGGCTACACCTTC
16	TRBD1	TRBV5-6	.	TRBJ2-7	CASSAKRQGLSYEQYF	TGTGCCAGCAGCGCCAAAAGACAGGGGCTCTCCTACGAGCAGTACTTC
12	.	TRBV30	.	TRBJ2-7	CAWSVKRYEQYF	TGTGCCTGGAGTGTGAAACGCTACGAGCAGTACTTC
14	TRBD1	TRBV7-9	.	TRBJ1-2	CASSETGTIYGYTF	TGTGCCAGCAGCGAGACAGGGACGATCTATGGCTACACCTTC
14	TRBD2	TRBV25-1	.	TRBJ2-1	CASSDWGGGDEQFF	TGTGCCAGCAGTGATTGGGGGGGAGGCGATGAGCAGTTCTTC
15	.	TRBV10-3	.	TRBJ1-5	CAISESSGGNQPQHF	TGTGCCATCAGTGAGTCGTCGGGGGGCAATCAGCCCCAGCATTTT
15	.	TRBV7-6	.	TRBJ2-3	CASSLRVGGTDTQYF	TGTGCCAGCAGCCTCAGGGTAGGGGGGACAGATACGCAGTATTTT
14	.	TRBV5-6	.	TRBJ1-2	CASSFILANYGYTF	TGTGCCAGCAGCTTTATCCTAGCTAACTATGGCTACACCTTC
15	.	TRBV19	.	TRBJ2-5	CASSPGTFIGETQYF	TGTGCCAGTAGCCCGGGAACCTTCATTGGGGAGACCCAGTACTTC
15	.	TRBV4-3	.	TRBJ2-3	CASSQGRGREDTQYF	TGCGCCAGCAGCCAAGGGAGGGGGCGTGAAGATACGCAGTATTTT
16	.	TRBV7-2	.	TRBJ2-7	CASSLWGPDVPNEQYF	TGTGCCAGCAGCTTATGGGGGCCGGATGTTCCTAACGAGCAGTACTTC
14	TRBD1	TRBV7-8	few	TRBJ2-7	CASSSTGGRDEQYF	TGTGCCAGCAGCAGTACAGGGGGCAGGGACGAGCAGTACTTC
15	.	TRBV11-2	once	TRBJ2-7	CASSSGLLLSYEQYF	TGTGCCAGCAGCTCGGGCCTACTTCTCTCCTACGAGCAGTACTTC
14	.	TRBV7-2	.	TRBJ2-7	CASSTHSPSYEQYF	TGTGCCAGCAGCACGCACTCCCCCTCCTACGAGCAGTACTTC
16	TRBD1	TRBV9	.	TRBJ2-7	CASSVGGTGGLYEQYF	TGTGCCAGCAGCGTAGGTGGGACAGGGGGCCTCTACGAGCAGTACTTC
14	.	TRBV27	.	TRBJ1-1	CASSHYRGNTEAFF	TGTGCCAGCAGCCACTACCGGGGGAACACTGAAGCTTTCTTT
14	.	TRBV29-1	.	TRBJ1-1	CSVEDPGGSTEAFF	TGCAGCGTTGAAGATCCAGGAGGGAGCACTGAAGCTTTCTTT
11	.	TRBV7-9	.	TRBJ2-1	CASTFEDEQFF	TGTGCCAGCACATTCGAGGATGAGCAGTTCTTC
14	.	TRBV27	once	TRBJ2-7	CASSFGRAGYEQYF	TGTGCCAGCAGTTTCGGACGGGCGGGCTACGAGCAGTACTTC
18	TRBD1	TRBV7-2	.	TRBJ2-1	CASSLVSGGNPYYNEQFF	TGTGCCAGCAGCTTAGTATCAGGGGGCAACCCATACTACAATGAGCAGTTCTTC
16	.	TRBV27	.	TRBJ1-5	CASSLGAGWGNQPQHF	TGTGCCAGCAGTTTAGGTGCAGGGTGGGGGAATCAGCCCCAGCATTTT
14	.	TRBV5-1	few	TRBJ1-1	CASSLAGMNTEAFF	TGCGCCAGCAGCTTGGCAGGCATGAACACTGAAGCTTTCTTT
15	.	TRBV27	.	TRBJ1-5	CASSLVGDSNQPQHF	TGTGCCAGCAGTTTGGTCGGAGATAGCAATCAGCCCCAGCATTTT
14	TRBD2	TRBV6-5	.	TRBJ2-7	CASRPGLGTYEQYF	TGTGCCAGCAGACCCGGACTAGGAACCTACGAGCAGTACTTC
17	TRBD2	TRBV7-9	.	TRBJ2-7	CASSHGLAGEGAYEQYF	TGTGCCAGCAGCCATGGACTAGCGGGAGAGGGGGCCTACGAGCAGTACTTC
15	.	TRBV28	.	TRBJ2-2	CASSLGGRGTGELFF	TGTGCCAGCAGTTTAGGAGGGCGTGGCACCGGGGAGCTGTTTTTT
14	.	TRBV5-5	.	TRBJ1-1	CASSLGGRAPEAFF	TGTGCCAGCAGCTTGGGGGGGAGAGCACCTGAAGCTTTCTTT
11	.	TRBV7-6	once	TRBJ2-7	CASSSGSEQYF	TGTGCCAGCAGCTCCGGGAGCGAGCAGTACTTC
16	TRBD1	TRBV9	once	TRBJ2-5	CASSVGGTGAEETQYF	TGTGCCAGCAGCGTAGGTGGGACAGGGGCGGAAGAGACCCAGTACTTC
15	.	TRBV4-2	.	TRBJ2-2	CASSQAVVNTGELFF	TGTGCCAGCAGCCAGGCCGTAGTGAACACCGGGGAGCTGTTTTTT
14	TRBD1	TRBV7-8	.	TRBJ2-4	CASSSGTGGYIQYF	TGTGCCAGCAGCTCGGGGACAGGGGGTTACATTCAGTACTTC